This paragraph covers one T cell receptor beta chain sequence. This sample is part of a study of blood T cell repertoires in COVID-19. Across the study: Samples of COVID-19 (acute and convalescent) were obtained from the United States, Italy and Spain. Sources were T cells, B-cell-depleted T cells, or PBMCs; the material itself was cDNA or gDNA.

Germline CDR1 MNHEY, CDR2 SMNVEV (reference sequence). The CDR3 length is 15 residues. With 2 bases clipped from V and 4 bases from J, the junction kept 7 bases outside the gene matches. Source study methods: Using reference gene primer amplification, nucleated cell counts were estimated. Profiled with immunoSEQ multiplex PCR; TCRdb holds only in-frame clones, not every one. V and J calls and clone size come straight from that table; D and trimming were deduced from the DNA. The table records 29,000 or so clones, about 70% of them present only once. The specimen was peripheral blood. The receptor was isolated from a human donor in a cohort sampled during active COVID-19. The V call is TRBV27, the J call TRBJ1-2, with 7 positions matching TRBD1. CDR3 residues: CASSLKNRGSYGYTF. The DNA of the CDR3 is TGTGCCAGCAGTTTAAAGAACAGGGGTAGCTATGGCTACACCTTC.